This T cell receptor (beta chain) was recorded in a study of CD8+ T cells in alopecia areata. For the study at large: In an open-label trial, patients got 5 to 10 mg tofacitinib twice daily. Study results and caveats: Among the top 100, expanded CD8+ clones, as well as scalp clonality, were significantly decreased by tofacitinib.

CDR3 length: 10 amino acids. Trimming pared 6 bases from V and 2 bases from J, leaving 3 bases between. Germline V gene lookup returns CDR1 SQVTM and CDR2 ANQGSEA. A remark on this clone: Its antigen remains unidentified.

Treatment noted: oral pan-JAK inhibitor, 5-10 mg twice daily. It was from alopecia areata patients that lesional scalp punch biopsies and peripheral blood were collected. cDNA reverse transcribed from extracted RNA served as the sequencing template. Produced via immunoSEQ multiplex PCR; TCRdb's table is partial and in-frame only. The sample consists of some 100,000 clones, less than 75% of them appearing once. The TCR sequence derives from a human donor with alopecia areata. This chain joins TRBV29-1 and TRBJ2-3; D gene ambiguous. The starting material was CD8+ T cells sorted from blood, obtained at week 4, from a patient treated with tofacitinib. CDR3 loop: CSVHTDTQYF. CDR3 in DNA: TGCAGCGTCCACACAGATACGCAGTATTTT.